These 10 T cell receptor beta chains originate from one sample sequenced in a study of technical replicates of blood from four donors. The protocol was immunoSEQ multiplex PCR, while the TCRdb copy is restricted to in-frame clones and leaves out a portion. The repertoire holds 55,000 to 80,000 clones, with approximately 96% as singletons. Sequencing was performed on T cells isolated from PBMCs. These receptors were obtained from a human donor in good health.

This chain joins TRBV21-1 and TRBJ2-7; TRBD1 reflects the table's D call only, with no check against the DNA. TRBV21-1 is shown as a pseudogene. This CDR3 is 18 amino acids long. CDR3 nucleotides: TGTGCCAGCAGCAAAGCTTATAATGGGGCAAACCAGTCCTACGAGCAGTACTTC. Protein: CASSKAYNGANQSYEQYF.

The V and J genes are TRBV4-2 and TRBJ2-7; no clear D gene. Germline V gene lookup returns CDR1 LGHNA and CDR2 YNFKEQ. CDR3 size: 14 residues. Deletions cut 1 base from V and 0 bases from J, with 7 bases between. DNA for the CDR3: TGTGCCAGCAGCCAAGCTCAGTCCTCCTACGAGCAGTACTTC. It codes for CASSQAQSSYEQYF.

This sequence joins TRBV7-8 and TRBJ1-3, with no clear D. Germline CDR1 SGHVS, CDR2 FQNEAQ. The V and J ends lost 5 bases and 1 base respectively, with 12 bases between them. This CDR3 has 15 amino acids. As DNA, the CDR3 is TGTGCCAGCAGCCCTGGGAGGGATTCTGGAAACACCATATATTTT. It specifies CASSPGRDSGNTIYF.

The rearrangement joins TRBV19 to TRBJ1-5; perhaps TRBD1 as D (6 bases). Germline V CDR1 and CDR2: LNHDA, SQIVND (reference sequence). Trimming pared 5 bases from V and 5 bases from J, leaving 10 bases between. CDR3 length: 13 amino acids. This CDR3 is CASSETGYQPQHF. CDR3 bases: TGTGCCAGTAGTGAAACAGGGTATCAGCCCCAGCATTTT. The full variable domain, in which reference TRBV19 and TRBJ1-5 provide the parts outside the CDR3, is DGGITQSPKYLFRKEGQNVTLSCEQNLNHDAMYWYRQDPGQGLRLIYYSQIVNDFQKGDIAEGYSVSREKKESFPLTVTSAQKNPTAFYLCASSETGYQPQHFGDGTRLSIL.

The genes are TRBV2 and TRBJ2-4, with D tentatively TRBD2 (5 bases). The V and J ends lost 7 bases and 4 bases respectively, with 11 bases between them. There are 13 residues in the CDR3. Germline V gives CDR1 SNHLY, CDR2 FYNNEI. The CDR3 spells CASTRGMKNIQYF. In DNA form, the CDR3 reads TGTGCCAGCACCAGAGGGATGAAAAACATTCAGTACTTC.

This chain links TRBV29-1 with TRBJ2-3; TRBD2 agrees at 8 bases. The CDR3 has 16 amino acids. The trim removed 1 base at V and 4 bases at J, leaving 10 bases unmatched. CDR1 is SQVTM and CDR2 is ANQGSEA in the germline V gene. The CDR3 DNA reads TGCAGCGTTGAAGCCCAGCGGGAGTTTGGGGCAGATACGCAGTATTTT. Amino acid sequence: CSVEAQREFGADTQYF.

This chain joins TRBV2 and TRBJ2-2, with 14 bases fitting TRBD2. The J segment lost 7 bases and the V segment lost 9 bases, leaving 7 bases of the junction unmatched. CDR3 length equals 15 residues. The germline V gene has CDR1 SNHLY and CDR2 FYNNEI. Here the CDR3 reads CASRGLAGEDGELFF. In DNA, the CDR3 is TGTGCCAGTAGGGGACTAGCGGGAGAAGACGGGGAGCTGTTTTTT.

This clone came up once. This sequence joins TRBV4-1 and TRBJ2-7; TRBD1 is a possible D gene (6 bases). The length of the CDR3 is 13 residues. The germline CDR1 and CDR2 sequences are MGHRA and YSYEKL. Trimming took 3 bases from V and 4 from J, leaving 10 bases between them. CDR3 loop: CASSHPTGYEQYF. The DNA for the CDR3 is TGCGCCAGCAGCCACCCAACAGGGTACGAGCAGTACTTC.

The chain employs TRBV30 and TRBJ2-7; D gene ambiguous. Between the trimmed V and J ends, which lost 0 bases and 7 bases, there was a span of 10 bases. In germline, CDR1 is GTSNPN, CDR2 SVGIG (reference sequence). The CDR3 totals 12 residues. DNA for the CDR3: TGTGCCTGGAGTGTCCCGTTCGGGGAGCAGTACTTC. The encoded protein is CAWSVPFGEQYF. Full variable domain (rest looked up from reference TRBV30 and TRBJ2-7): SQTIHQWPATLVQPVGSPLSLECTVEGTSNPNLYWYRQAAGRGLQLLFYSVGIGQISSEVPQNLSASRPQDRQFILSSKKLLLSDSGFYLCAWSVPFGEQYFGPGTRLTVT.

This clone was observed a single time. The chain employs TRBV4-1 and TRBJ2-7; 10 positions match TRBD1. The CDR3 totals 16 residues. Germline values: CDR1 MGHRA, CDR2 YSYEKL. Trimming cost V 3 bases and J 1 base; bases outside gene matches: 6. CDR3 residues: CASSHPAGQGSYEQYF. CDR3 sequence (DNA): TGCGCCAGCAGCCACCCGGCGGGACAGGGGTCCTACGAGCAGTACTTC.